Following are 2 T cell receptor beta chains from one sample sequenced in a study of T cell repertoires in cytomegalovirus infection. One entry per CDR3 protein results from TCRdb running MiXCR on the reads. The sample lists some 350,000 distinct CDR3 sequences, 15% to 20% occurring once. The specimen sequenced was PBMCs. The receptors come from a human donor in good health (CMV status not recorded). Some clones in this sample may be carry-over from other donors' samples.

The J gene is TRBJ1-2, the V gene TRBV5-4; TRBD1 aligns across 9 bases. CDR1 SGHNT and CDR2 YYREEE come from the germline V gene (reference sequence). V lost 4 bases, J lost 5 bases, and 6 bases stayed unmatched. The CDR3 spans 14 residues. The CDR3 protein is CASSITGGRYGYTF. The CDR3 region has the DNA TGTGCCAGCAGCATTACAGGGGGCCGGTATGGCTACACCTTC.

This clonotype was found many times. This rearrangement joins TRBV7-2 to TRBJ2-7; no firm D call. V lost 5 bases, J lost 5 bases, and 16 bases lay in between. Germline V gives CDR1 SGHTA, CDR2 FQGNSA. The CDR3 has 14 amino acids. CDR3 region: CASSPMGRANEQYF. CDR3 nucleotide sequence: TGTGCCAGCAGCCCCATGGGTAGGGCCAACGAGCAGTACTTC.